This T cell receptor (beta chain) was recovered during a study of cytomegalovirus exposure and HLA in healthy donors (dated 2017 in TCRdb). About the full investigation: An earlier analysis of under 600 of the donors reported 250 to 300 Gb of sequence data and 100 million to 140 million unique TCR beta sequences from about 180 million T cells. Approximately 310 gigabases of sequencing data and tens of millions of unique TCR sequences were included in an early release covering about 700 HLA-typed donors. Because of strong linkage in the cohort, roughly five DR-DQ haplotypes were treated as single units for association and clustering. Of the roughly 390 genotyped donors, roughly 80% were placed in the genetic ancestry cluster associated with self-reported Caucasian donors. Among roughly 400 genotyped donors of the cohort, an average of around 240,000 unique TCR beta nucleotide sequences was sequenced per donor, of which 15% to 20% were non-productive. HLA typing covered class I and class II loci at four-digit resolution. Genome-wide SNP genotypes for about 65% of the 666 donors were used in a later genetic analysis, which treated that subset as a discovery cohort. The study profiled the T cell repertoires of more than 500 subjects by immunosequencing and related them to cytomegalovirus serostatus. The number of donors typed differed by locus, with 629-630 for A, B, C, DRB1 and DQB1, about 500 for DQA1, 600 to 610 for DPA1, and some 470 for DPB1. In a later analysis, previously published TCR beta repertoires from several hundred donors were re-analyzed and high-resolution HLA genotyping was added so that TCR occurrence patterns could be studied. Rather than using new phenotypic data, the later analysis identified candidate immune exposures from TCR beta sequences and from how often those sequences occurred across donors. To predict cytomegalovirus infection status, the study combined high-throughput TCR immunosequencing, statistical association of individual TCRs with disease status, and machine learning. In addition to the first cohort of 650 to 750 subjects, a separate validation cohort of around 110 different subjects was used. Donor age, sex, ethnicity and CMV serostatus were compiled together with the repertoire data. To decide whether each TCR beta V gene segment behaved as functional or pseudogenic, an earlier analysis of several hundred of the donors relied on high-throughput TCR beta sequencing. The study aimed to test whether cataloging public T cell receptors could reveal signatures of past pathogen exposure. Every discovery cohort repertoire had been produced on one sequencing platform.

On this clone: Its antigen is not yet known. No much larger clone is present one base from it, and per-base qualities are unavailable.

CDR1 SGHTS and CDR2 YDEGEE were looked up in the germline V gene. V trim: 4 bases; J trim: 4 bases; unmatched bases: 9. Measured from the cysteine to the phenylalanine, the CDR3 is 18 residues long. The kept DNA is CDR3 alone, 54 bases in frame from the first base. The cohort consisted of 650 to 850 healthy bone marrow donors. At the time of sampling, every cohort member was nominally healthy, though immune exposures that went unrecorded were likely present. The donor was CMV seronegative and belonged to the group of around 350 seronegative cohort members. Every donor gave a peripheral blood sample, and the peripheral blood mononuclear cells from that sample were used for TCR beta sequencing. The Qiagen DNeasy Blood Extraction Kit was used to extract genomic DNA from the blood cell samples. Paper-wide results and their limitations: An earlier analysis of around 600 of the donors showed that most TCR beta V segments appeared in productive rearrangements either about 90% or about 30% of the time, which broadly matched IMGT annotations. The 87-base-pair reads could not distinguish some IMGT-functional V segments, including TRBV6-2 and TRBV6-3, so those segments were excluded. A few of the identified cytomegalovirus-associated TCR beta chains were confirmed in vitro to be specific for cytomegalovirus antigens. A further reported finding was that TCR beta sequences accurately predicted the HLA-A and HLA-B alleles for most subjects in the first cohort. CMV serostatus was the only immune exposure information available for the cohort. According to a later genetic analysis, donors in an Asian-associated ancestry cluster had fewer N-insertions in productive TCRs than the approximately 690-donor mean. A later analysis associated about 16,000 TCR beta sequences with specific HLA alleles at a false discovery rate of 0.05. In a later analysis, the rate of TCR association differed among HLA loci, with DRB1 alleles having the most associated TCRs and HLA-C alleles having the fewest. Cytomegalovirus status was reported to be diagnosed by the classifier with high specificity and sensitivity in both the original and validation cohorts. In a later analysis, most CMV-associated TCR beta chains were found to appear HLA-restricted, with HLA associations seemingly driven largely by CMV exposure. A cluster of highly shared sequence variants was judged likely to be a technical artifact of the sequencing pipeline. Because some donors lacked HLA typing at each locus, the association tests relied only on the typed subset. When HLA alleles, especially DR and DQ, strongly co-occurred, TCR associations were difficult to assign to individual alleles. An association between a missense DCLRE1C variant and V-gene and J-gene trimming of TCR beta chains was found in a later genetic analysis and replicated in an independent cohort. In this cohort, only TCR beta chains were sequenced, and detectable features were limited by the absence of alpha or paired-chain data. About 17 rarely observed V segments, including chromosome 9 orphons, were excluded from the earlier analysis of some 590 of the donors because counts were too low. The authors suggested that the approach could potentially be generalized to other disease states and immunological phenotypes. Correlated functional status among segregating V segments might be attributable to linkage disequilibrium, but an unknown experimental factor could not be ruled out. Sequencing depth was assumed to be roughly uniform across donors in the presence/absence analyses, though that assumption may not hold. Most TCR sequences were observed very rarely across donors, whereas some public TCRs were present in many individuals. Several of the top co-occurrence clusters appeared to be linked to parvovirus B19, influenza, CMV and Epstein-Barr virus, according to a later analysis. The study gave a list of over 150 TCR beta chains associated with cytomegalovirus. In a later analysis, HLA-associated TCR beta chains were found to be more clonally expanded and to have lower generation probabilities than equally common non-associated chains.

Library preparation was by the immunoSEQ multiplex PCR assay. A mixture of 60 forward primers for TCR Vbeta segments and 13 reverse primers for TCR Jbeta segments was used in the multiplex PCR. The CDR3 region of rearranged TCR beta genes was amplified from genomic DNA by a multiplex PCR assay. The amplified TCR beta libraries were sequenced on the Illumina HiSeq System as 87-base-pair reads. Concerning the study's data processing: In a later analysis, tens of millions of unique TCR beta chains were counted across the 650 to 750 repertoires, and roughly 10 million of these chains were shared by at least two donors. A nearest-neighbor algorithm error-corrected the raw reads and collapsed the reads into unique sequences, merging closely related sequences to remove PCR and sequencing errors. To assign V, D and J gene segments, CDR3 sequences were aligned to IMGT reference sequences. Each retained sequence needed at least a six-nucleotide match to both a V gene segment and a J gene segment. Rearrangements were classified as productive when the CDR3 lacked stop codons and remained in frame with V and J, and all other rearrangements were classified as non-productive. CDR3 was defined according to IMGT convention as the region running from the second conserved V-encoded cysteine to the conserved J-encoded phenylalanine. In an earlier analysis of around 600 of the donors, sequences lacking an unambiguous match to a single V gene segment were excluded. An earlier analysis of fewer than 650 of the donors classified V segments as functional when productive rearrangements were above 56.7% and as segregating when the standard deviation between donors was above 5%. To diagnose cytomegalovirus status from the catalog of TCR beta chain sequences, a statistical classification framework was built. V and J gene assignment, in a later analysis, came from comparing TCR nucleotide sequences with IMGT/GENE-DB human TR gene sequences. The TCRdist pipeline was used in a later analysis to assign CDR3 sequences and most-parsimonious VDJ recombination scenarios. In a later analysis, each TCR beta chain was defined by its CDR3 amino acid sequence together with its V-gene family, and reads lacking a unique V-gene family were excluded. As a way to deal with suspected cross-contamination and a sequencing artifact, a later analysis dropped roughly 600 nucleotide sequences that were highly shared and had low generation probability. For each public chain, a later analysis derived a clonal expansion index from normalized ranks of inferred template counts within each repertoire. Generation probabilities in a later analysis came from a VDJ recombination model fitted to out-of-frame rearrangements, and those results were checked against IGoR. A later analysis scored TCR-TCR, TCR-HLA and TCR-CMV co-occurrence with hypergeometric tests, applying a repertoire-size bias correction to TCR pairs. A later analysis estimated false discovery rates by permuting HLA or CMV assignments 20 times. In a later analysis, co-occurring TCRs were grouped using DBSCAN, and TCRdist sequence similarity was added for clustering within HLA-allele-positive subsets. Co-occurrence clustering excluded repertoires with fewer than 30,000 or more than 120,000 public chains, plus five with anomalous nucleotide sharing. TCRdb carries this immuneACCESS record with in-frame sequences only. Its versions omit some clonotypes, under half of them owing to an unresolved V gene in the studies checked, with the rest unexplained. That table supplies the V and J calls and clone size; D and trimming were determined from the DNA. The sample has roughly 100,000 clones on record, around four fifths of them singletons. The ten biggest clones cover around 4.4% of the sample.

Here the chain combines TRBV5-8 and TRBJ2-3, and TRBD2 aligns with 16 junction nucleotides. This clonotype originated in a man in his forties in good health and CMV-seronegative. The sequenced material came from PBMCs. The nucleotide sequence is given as TGTGCCAGCAGCCCGCTAGGGACTAGCGGGGGGGCATCAGATACGCAGTATTTT. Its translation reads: CASSPLGTSGGASDTQYF.